These 11 T cell receptor beta chains share one sample of origin, sequenced in a study of regulatory T cells in long-lasting Graves disease. Time point given: newly diagnosed GD, antithyroid drugs for less than 3 months. The TCR library used RNA extracted from PBMCs. Assembly of TCR beta libraries relied on iRepertoire HTBI primers together with Arm-PCR of CDR3 regions. TCRdb processed the multiplex PCR reads anew with MiXCR; each CDR3 protein has one entry. Of 400,000 to 650,000 distinct CDR3 sequences detected, roughly 15% appear once; the ten largest clones hold just under 25%. The data were also submitted as part of a second study, on T cells in Graves' hyperthyroidism and ophthalmopathy.

The specimen comprised peripheral blood mononuclear cells (PBMCs), sampled at new diagnosis, from a patient treated with antithyroid drugs. The receptor set was obtained from a woman aged 40 to 65 with Graves disease.

This clonotype was detected only a few times. V and J are TRBV27 and TRBJ2-5; tentative D call: TRBD2 (5 bases). The CDR3 totals 15 residues. Trimming pared 6 bases from V and 1 base from J, leaving 15 bases between. Germline CDR1 MNHEY, CDR2 SMNVEV (reference sequence). CDR3 amino acids: CASSPLTGSQETQYF. The CDR3 DNA follows: TGTGCCAGCAGCCCCCTTACGGGGAGCCAAGAGACCCAGTACTTC.

The J gene is TRBJ2-2, the V gene TRBV5-1; 9 bases align to TRBD2. The junction had 7 bases not matched to a gene; V was cut back by 6 bases and J by 7 bases. The CDR3 is 14 amino acids. Germline assignment: CDR1 SGHRS and CDR2 YFSETQ. The CDR3 nucleotides read TGCGCCAGCACCGAGCGGGGGGCTGGCGGGGAGCTGTTTTTT. This sequence encodes CASTERGAGGELFF.

This clonotype was observed many times. The V and J genes are TRBV4-1 and TRBJ1-5, with D maybe TRBD1 (6 bases). The CDR3 totals 13 residues. CDR1 and CDR2 (germline): MGHRA, YSYEKL. Trimming pared 3 bases from V and 5 bases from J, leaving 8 bases between. DNA for the CDR3: TGCGCCAGCAGCCAGGCAGGGGATCAGCCCCAGCATTTT. This codes for CASSQAGDQPQHF.

This clonotype was observed many times. The rearrangement uses TRBV7-8 and TRBJ1-1, with a possible D match to TRBD1 (6 bases). The V gene's germline CDR1 is SGHVS and CDR2 FQNEAQ. V was cut by 2 bases and J by 3 bases, with 13 bases left in between. This CDR3 has 15 amino acids. The CDR3 spells CASSLSWGADTEAFF. CDR3 sequence (DNA): TGTGCCAGCAGCTTATCTTGGGGGGCGGACACTGAAGCTTTCTTT. Complete variable domain (other parts from reference TRBV7-8 and TRBJ1-1): GAGVSQSPRYKVAKRGQDVALRCDPISGHVSLFWYQQALGQGPEFLTYFQNEAQLDKSGLPSDRFFAERPEGSVSTLKIQRTQQEDSAVYLCASSLSWGADTEAFFGQGTRLTVV.

The genes are TRBV10-1 and TRBJ1-5; D call uncertain. The CDR3 runs 13 residues. V gave up 2 bases and J gave up 4 bases, with 6 bases separating them. CDR1 is WNHNN and CDR2 is SYGVQD in the germline V gene (reference sequence). The CDR3 DNA is TGCGCCAGCAGTGAGAAGGGAAATCAGCCCCAGCATTTT. This codes for CASSEKGNQPQHF.

This clonotype showed up just a few times. V gene TRBV4-1 combines with J gene TRBJ2-1; 8 positions agree with TRBD2. The CDR3 runs to 17 residues. Germline assignment: CDR1 MGHRA and CDR2 YSYEKL. J was trimmed by 3 bases and V by 1 base; bases with no gene match: 8. The CDR3 DNA reads as TGCGCCAGCAGCCAAGGTGAAGCGGGGGCCGTCTACAATGAGCAGTTCTTC. This encodes CASSQGEAGAVYNEQFF.

This clonotype came up many times. The chain has TRBV2 and TRBJ2-6, with TRBD1 as a possible D gene (6 bases). V lost 8 bases, J lost 0 bases, and 11 bases lay in between. The CDR3 has 15 residues. In germline, CDR1 is SNHLY, CDR2 FYNNEI. The CDR3 reads CASGTLNSGANVLTF. The CDR3 coding sequence is TGTGCCAGCGGGACACTCAACTCTGGGGCCAACGTCCTGACTTTC.

This clonotype was seen ten or more times. The V gene is TRBV30, the J gene TRBJ1-5; D call uncertain. The CDR3 extends over 13 amino acids. Germline values: CDR1 GTSNPN, CDR2 SVGIG (reference sequence). V was cut by 2 bases and J by 4 bases, with 9 bases left in between. The CDR3 DNA reads as TGTGCCTGGAGTCGGCAGTTAAATCAGCCCCAGCATTTT. It encodes CAWSRQLNQPQHF.

This rearrangement joins TRBV28 to TRBJ1-2; D gene unclear. V was trimmed by 5 bases and J by 4 bases, leaving 14 bases between them. Germline-derived CDR1 and CDR2 are MDHEN and SYDVKM. The CDR3 contains 14 residues. The CDR3 here is CASSSVSPPYGYTF. In nucleotides, the CDR3 is TGTGCCAGCAGTAGCGTCTCGCCGCCCTATGGCTACACCTTC.

This clonotype was counted ten times or more. The J gene is TRBJ2-1, the V gene TRBV2; 9 nucleotides line up with TRBD2. CDR3 length equals 14 residues. Trimming at V came to 3 bases and at J to 6 bases, leaving 3 bases not matched to a gene. The germline V gene has CDR1 SNHLY and CDR2 FYNNEI. The chain's CDR3 is CASSEGTSSNEQFF. Here the CDR3 DNA reads TGTGCCAGCAGTGAGGGGACTAGCTCCAATGAGCAGTTCTTC.

This clonotype was seen a handful of times. The chain employs TRBV9 and TRBJ2-3; D may correspond to TRBD1 or TRBD2 (5 bases each). V was clipped by 5 bases and J by 0 bases, with 10 bases between them. The CDR3 covers 14 residues. Germline values: CDR1 SGDLS, CDR2 YYNGEE. DNA for the CDR3: TGTGCCAGCAGGGGGACCCTTAGCACAGATACGCAGTATTTT. Amino acids: CASRGTLSTDTQYF.